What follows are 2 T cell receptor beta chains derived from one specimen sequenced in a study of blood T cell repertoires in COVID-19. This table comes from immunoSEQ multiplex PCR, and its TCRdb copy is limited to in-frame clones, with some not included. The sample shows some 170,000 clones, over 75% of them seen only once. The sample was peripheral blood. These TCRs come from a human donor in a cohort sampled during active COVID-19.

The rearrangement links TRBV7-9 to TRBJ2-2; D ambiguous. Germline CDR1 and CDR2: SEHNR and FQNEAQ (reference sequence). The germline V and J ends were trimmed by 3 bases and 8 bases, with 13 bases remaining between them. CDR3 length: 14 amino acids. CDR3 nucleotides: TGTGCCAGCAGCTTGATCCGAGCACCAGGGGAGCTGTTTTTT. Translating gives CASSLIRAPGELFF.

CDR3 amino acids: CASSTQGGAHGYTF. The DNA for the CDR3 is TGTGCCAGCAGCACACAGGGGGGCGCTCATGGCTACACCTTC. This chain connects TRBV9 to TRBJ1-2, with TRBD1 matching 8 bases. Germline lookup yields CDR1 SGDLS and CDR2 YYNGEE. The CDR3 is 14 residues long. V lost 4 bases, J lost 6 bases, and 8 bases stayed unmatched.